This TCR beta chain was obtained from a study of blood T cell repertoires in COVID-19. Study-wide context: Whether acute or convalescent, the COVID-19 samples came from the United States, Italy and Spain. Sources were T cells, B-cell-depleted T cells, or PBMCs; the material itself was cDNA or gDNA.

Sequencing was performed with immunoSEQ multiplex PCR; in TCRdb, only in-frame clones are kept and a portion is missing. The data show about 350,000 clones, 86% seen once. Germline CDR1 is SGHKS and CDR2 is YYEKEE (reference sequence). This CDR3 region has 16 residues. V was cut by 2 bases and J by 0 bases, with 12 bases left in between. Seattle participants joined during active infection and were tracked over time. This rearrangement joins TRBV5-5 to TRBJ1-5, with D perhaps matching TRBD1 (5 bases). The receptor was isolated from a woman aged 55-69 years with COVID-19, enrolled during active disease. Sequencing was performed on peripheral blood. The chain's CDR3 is CASSFSQGNSNQPQHF. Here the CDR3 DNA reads TGTGCCAGCAGCTTTAGTCAGGGAAATAGCAATCAGCCCCAGCATTTT.